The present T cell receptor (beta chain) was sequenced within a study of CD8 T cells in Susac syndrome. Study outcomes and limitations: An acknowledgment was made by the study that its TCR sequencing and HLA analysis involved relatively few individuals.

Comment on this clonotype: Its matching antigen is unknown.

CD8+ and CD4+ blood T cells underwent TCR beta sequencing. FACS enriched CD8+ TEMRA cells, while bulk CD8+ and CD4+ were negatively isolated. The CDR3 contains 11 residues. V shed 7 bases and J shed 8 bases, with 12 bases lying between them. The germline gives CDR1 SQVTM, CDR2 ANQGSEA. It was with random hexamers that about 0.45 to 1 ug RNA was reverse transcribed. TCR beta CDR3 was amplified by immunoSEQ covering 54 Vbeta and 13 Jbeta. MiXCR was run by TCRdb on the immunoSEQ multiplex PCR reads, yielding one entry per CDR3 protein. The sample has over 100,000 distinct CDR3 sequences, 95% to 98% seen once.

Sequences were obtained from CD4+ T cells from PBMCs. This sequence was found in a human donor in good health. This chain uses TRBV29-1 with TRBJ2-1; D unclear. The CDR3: CSAYTWDEQFF. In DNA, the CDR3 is TGCAGCGCATACACGTGGGATGAGCAGTTCTTC.